Listed here are 11 T cell receptor beta chains from one sample, sequenced in a study of T cell responses to AZD1222 COVID-19 vaccine. Here immunoSEQ multiplex PCR was the method, and the copy in TCRdb shows in-frame clones only, minus some. The data contain just under 75,000 clones, 60% to 85% of them singletons. The sequences come from peripheral blood, collected 28 days after the second AZD1222 dose. Source of these receptors: an adult who received the AZD1222 COVID-19 vaccine.

This clone was recorded a few times. Other DNA sequences in the same sample also yield this CDR3. The chain couples TRBV19 to TRBJ1-6; D is uncertain. The V gene's germline CDR1 is LNHDA and CDR2 SQIVND (reference sequence). This CDR3 contains 12 residues. V was pared by 3 bases and J by 7 bases, with 4 bases between. CDR3 sequence: CASSIQNSPLHF. As DNA, the CDR3 is TGTGCCAGTAGTATTCAGAATTCACCCCTCCACTTT.

The table lists this clone with a few counts. The V and J genes are TRBV3-1 (or the pseudogene TRBV3-2) and TRBJ2-6, with TRBD1 as a possible D gene (6 bases). V shed 7 bases and J shed 4 bases, with 17 bases lying between them. The germline V gene has CDR1 LGHDT and CDR2 YNNKEL (reference sequence). The CDR3 runs 16 residues. The DNA for the CDR3 is TGTGCCAGCAACCTCATGTCAGGGGACGGGGCCAACGTCCTGACTTTC. This encodes CASNLMSGDGANVLTF.

The rearrangement joins TRBV6-1 to TRBJ1-1; D is unresolved. The germline CDR1 and CDR2 sequences are MNHNS and SASEGT. The CDR3 has 14 residues. The V end was cut by 5 bases, the J end by 5 bases, with 15 bases between. The DNA for the CDR3 is TGTGCCAGCAGTTATCTGCCTTCTTTTACTGAAGCTTTCTTT. Translation gives CASSYLPSFTEAFF.

This clone was counted between two and nine times. The gene calls are TRBV7-9 and TRBJ1-2; D is perhaps TRBD1 (6 bases). Deletions cut 7 bases from V and 8 bases from J, with 17 bases between. The CDR3 has 13 residues. Germline V gene sequence: CDR1 SEHNR, CDR2 FQNEAQ (reference sequence). CDR3 amino acids: CASTQGGVGGYTF. DNA for the CDR3: TGTGCCAGCACCCAAGGGGGTGTCGGAGGCTACACCTTC.

The J gene is TRBJ2-7, the V gene TRBV19; the D is unclear. V lost 2 bases and J lost 2, with 13 bases in between. CDR1 LNHDA and CDR2 SQIVND come from the germline V gene (reference sequence). This CDR3 is 15 amino acids long. The CDR3 nucleotides are TGTGCCAGTAGTATAATGAGAGGAGTTCCCTACGAGCAGTACTTC. Translated: CASSIMRGVPYEQYF.

As regards this clone: Other nucleotide sequences from this sample produce the same CDR3. The genes are TRBV7-3 and TRBJ2-5; D call uncertain. Per the germline V gene, CDR1 is SGHTA and CDR2 is FQGTGA. Trimming removed 5 bases at V and 1 base at J, with 8 bases between. CDR3 length: 13 residues. CDR3: CASSPGAQETQYF. The CDR3 DNA sequence: TGTGCCAGCAGCCCCGGCGCCCAAGAGACCCAGTACTTC.

This clone was seen more than once but under ten times. Distinct nucleotide sequences in the sample also encode this CDR3. The chain is built from TRBV7-3 and TRBJ2-2, with D maybe TRBD1 (6 bases). Trimming removed 1 base at V and 3 bases at J, with 12 bases between. CDR1 SGHTA and CDR2 FQGTGA come from the germline V gene. The CDR3 covers 16 residues. The DNA for the CDR3 is TGTGCCAGCAGCTTAAACGGGCCAGGGGACACCGGGGAGCTGTTTTTT. Its translation is CASSLNGPGDTGELFF.

The chain has TRBV6-5 and TRBJ1-3; D gene uncertain. Looked up from germline, CDR1 is MNHEY and CDR2 is SVGAGI. The V and J ends lost 2 bases and 0 bases respectively, with 8 bases between them. This CDR3 has 15 amino acids. CDR3 sequence reads: CASSYVAISGNTIYF. Here the CDR3 DNA reads TGTGCCAGCAGTTACGTCGCCATCTCTGGAAACACCATATATTTT.

CDR3 region: CASSTPGAGPYEQYF. CDR3 bases: TGTGCCAGTAGTACCCCCGGGGCGGGGCCCTACGAGCAGTACTTC. The chain has TRBV19 and TRBJ2-7; a possible D gene is TRBD2 (6 bases). Per the germline V gene, CDR1 is LNHDA and CDR2 is SQIVND (reference sequence). V was cut by 4 bases and J by 2 bases, with 15 bases left in between. This CDR3 region has 15 residues.

This clone was seen only once. The chain carries TRBV2 and TRBJ2-7; TRBD2 might be the D (7 bases). V lost 8 bases and J 4 bases, leaving 12 bases between the germline ends. Germline V gene lookup returns CDR1 SNHLY and CDR2 FYNNEI. The CDR3 is 12 residues long. Here the CDR3 reads CASLGGRYEQYF. The CDR3 DNA reads TGTGCCAGCTTGGGGGGGCGATACGAGCAGTACTTC. The full variable domain, rest sourced from reference TRBV2 and TRBJ2-7, is EPEVTQTPSHQVTQMGQEVILRCVPISNHLYFYWYRQILGQKVEFLVSFYNNEISEKSEIFDDQFSVERPDGSNFTLKIRSTKLEDSAMYFCASLGGRYEQYFGPGTRLTVT.

Only one count was recorded for this clone. V usage is TRBV4-3 and J usage is TRBJ1-6; the match to TRBD1 covers 9 bases. CDR3 length equals 17 residues. The V gene's germline CDR1 is LGHNA and CDR2 YSLEER. V shed 4 bases, J shed 7 bases, and the junction held 11 bases outside the gene matches. CDR3 protein: CASSPHGGDRANSPLHF. Written as DNA, the CDR3 is TGCGCCAGCAGCCCCCACGGGGGGGACAGGGCGAATTCACCCCTCCACTTT.